Described below is a single T cell receptor (beta chain) sequence and its context. The CDR3 contains 14 residues. Trimming took 4 bases from V and 2 from J, leaving 11 bases between them. Per the germline V gene, CDR1 is SGHVS and CDR2 is FQNEAQ. This sample was taken from a study of control samples from healthy donors and cancer patients. The table came from immunoSEQ multiplex PCR; TCRdb's copy has only in-frame clones and leaves some out. The sample lists over 120,000 clones, 90% to 95% occurring once. The TCR comes from a man between 60 and 75 years old with colorectal cancer. The sample taken for sequencing was PBMCs. V usage is TRBV7-8 and J usage is TRBJ1-2; no definite D call. CDR3 residues: CASSYGTINYGYTF. The DNA for the CDR3 is TGTGCCAGCAGCTACGGAACGATCAACTATGGCTACACCTTC.